The 31 T cell receptor beta chains below all came from one sample that was sequenced in a study of metastatic and nonmetastatic thyroid tumors. There were no patients who had received any treatment before thyroid surgery. TCRdb re-called the PCR reads via MiXCR. Of some 22,000 clones in the sample, around 20% were seen once. Sample: blood. These receptors were collected from a male donor with papillary thyroid cancer or a benign thyroid nodule (not recorded which). Some clones in this sample may be carry-over from other donors' samples.

Many counts were recorded for this clone. The V call is TRBV6-1, the J call TRBJ2-5; no definite D call. The germline V gene encodes CDR1 MNHNS and CDR2 SASEGT. The CDR3 length is 14 residues. V was cut by 5 bases and J by 4 bases, with 14 bases left in between. CDR3 in amino acids: CASSYSSRGETQYF. The CDR3 region has the DNA TGTGCCAGCAGTTATTCCAGCCGTGGAGAGACCCAGTACTTC.

Within the sample, this clone is medium-sized. CDR3 nucleotides: TGTGCCACCGCGGGCCGGGGGCGTAATGAAAAACTGTTTTTT. It yields the protein CATAGRGRNEKLFF. The chain carries TRBV15 and TRBJ1-4, with D perhaps TRBD1 (6 bases). Germline V lookup: CDR1 LNHNV, CDR2 YYDKDF (reference sequence). Trimming took 8 bases from V and 4 from J, leaving 14 bases between them. There are 14 residues in the CDR3.

In its sample, this clone was seen a few times. The CDR3 sequence: CASSSPARAGELFF. The CDR3 nucleotides are TGTGCCAGCAGTTCCCCCGCGCGTGCCGGGGAGCTGTTTTTT. The gene calls are TRBV28 and TRBJ2-2, with D unresolved. In germline, CDR1 is MDHEN, CDR2 SYDVKM. CDR3 length: 14 residues. V lost 4 bases to trimming and J lost 6 bases, with 12 bases between them.

This clone was seen at least ten times. The chain links TRBV19 to TRBJ2-7; TRBD1 aligns across 10 bases. This CDR3 is 17 amino acids long. CDR1 and CDR2 (germline): LNHDA, SQIVND (reference sequence). V was pared by 3 bases and J by 1 base, with 9 bases of the junction left unmatched. CDR3 nucleotides: TGTGCCAGTAGTATTTTCTTCGGACAGGGGGTTTCCTACGAGCAGTACTTC. Amino acid sequence: CASSIFFGQGVSYEQYF.

This clone was recorded many times. This may be a read error: a much more frequent sequence differs by one nucleotide. The V call is TRBV5-1, the J call TRBJ1-5; possible D gene TRBD1, 6 bases. The CDR3 is 15 amino acids. Germline CDR1 reads SGHRS; CDR2 reads YFSETQ. CDR3 nucleotides: TGCGCCAACAGCTCGGACGGACAGATTAATCAGCCCCAGCATTTT. Residues: CANSSDGQINQPQHF.

This clone was seen at least ten times. A read error is possible here, since a much larger clone lies one base away. The sample has other DNA sequences that encode this CDR3 too. This sequence joins TRBV12-3 or TRBV12-4 and TRBJ1-2; tentative D call: TRBD1 (6 bases). V lost 6 bases to trimming and J lost 2 bases, with 10 bases between them. This CDR3 region has 13 residues. As DNA, the CDR3 is TGTGCCAGCAGCCGGGGGCAGAACTATGGCTACACCTTC. It yields the protein CASSRGQNYGYTF.

This clone was seen at least ten times. A much larger clone differs by one base, so this may be a read error. The CDR3 region is CSAGTGLYEQCF. The CDR3 nucleotides read TGCAGCGCCGGGACGGGGCTCTACGAGCAGTGCTTC. The genes are TRBV29-1 and TRBJ2-7, with D perhaps matching TRBD1 or TRBD2 (5 bases each). Germline-derived CDR1 and CDR2 are SQVTM and ANQGSEA. CDR3 length equals 12 residues.

A remark on this clone: With a much larger clone just one base away, this may be a read error. The conserved closing phenylalanine or tryptophan is absent in this CDR3, likely reflecting a read error. The limits of the CDR3 on the DNA are not certain, so only TCRdb's listed CDR3 is given. The chain links TRBV5-1 to TRBJ1-4; the DNA was not used to check the table's D call, TRBD1. The CDR3 contains 12 residues when both ends are counted. Germline CDR1 and CDR2: SGHRS and YFSETQ. CDR3 amino acids: CASESENGQPIC.

This clone appeared many times. The CDR3 sequence: CASSFLGNYGYTF. CDR3 coding DNA: TGTGCCAGCAGTTTTCTGGGTAACTATGGCTACACCTTC. V is TRBV28 and J is TRBJ1-2; D unresolved. V was cut by 3 bases and J by 1 base, with 6 bases left in between. Germline values: CDR1 MDHEN, CDR2 SYDVKM. This CDR3 is 13 amino acids long.

This clone was seen only a few times. J is TRBJ1-6 and V is TRBV30; D might be TRBD1 (6 bases). V was pared by 4 bases and J by 7 bases, with 20 bases between. CDR3 size: 16 residues. Germline-derived CDR1 and CDR2 are GTSNPN and SVGIG (reference sequence). CDR3 protein: CAWKWRGNQANSPLHF. For the CDR3, the DNA is TGTGCCTGGAAGTGGAGGGGGAACCAAGCAAATTCACCCCTCCACTTT.

This clone was counted many times. The V call is TRBV28, the J call TRBJ1-2; D is undetermined. Trimming took 6 bases from V and 8 from J, leaving 16 bases between them. The CDR3 has 13 residues. Germline V gives CDR1 MDHEN, CDR2 SYDVKM. For the CDR3, the DNA is TGTGCCAGCAGCCCTCCTTGGACGAGGGGCTACACCTTC. Its translation: CASSPPWTRGYTF.

The sample holds many counts of this clone. V usage is TRBV11-2 and J usage is TRBJ2-3, with D unresolved. V lost 8 bases to trimming and J lost 2 bases, with 11 bases between them. The CDR3 covers 13 residues. Germline V gene sequence: CDR1 SGHAT, CDR2 FQNNGV. CDR3 bases: TGTGCCAGCCGAAGGCAGTACACAGATACGCAGTATTTT. It is translated as CASRRQYTDTQYF.

This clone was observed a single time. The genes are TRBV3-1 and TRBJ2-5; 7 bases match TRBD1. This CDR3 is 14 amino acids long. J gave up 2 bases and V 1 base, and 1 base lay outside the gene matches. From germline, CDR1 is LGHDT and CDR2 YNNKEL (reference sequence). CDR3 region: CASSQVDRQETQYF. CDR3 in DNA: TGTGCCAGCAGCCAAGTGGACAGGCAAGAGACCCAGTACTTC.

At least ten counts were recorded for this clone. CDR3 bases: TGTGCCAGCAGTGAAATTGGGGGGCTCGGTGAAAAACTGTTTTTT. It is translated as CASSEIGGLGEKLFF. The gene calls are TRBV2 and TRBJ1-4, with D possibly matching TRBD1 (6 bases). Trimming removed 2 bases from V and 7 bases from J, with 14 bases in between. CDR1 SNHLY and CDR2 FYNNEI come from the germline V gene. CDR3 length: 15 residues.

At least ten counts were recorded for this clone. The chain couples TRBV20-1 to TRBJ1-5; 12 positions match TRBD1. The CDR3 runs 14 residues. From germline, CDR1 is DFQATT and CDR2 SNEGSKA (reference sequence). V lost 3 bases and J lost 4; bases outside the gene matches: 1. In nucleotides, the CDR3 is TGCAGTGCTAGGGGACAGGGGGCGAATCAGCCCCAGCATTTT. Translation gives CSARGQGANQPQHF.

The chain employs TRBV5-1 and TRBJ2-7, with D perhaps matching TRBD1 or TRBD2 (5 bases each). Between the trimmed V and J ends, which lost 1 base and 6 bases, there was a span of 11 bases. Looked up from germline, CDR1 is SGHRS and CDR2 is YFSETQ. The CDR3 runs 13 residues. The CDR3 DNA reads as TGCGCCAGCAGCTTGTACGGGGCTGGCGAGCAGTACTTC. Residues: CASSLYGAGEQYF.

The table lists this clone with a few counts. The rearrangement links TRBV10-3 to TRBJ1-2; tentatively, D is TRBD1 (5 bases). Germline CDR1 is ENHRY and CDR2 is SYGVKD. With 6 bases removed from V and 7 bases from J, the gap between germline ends came to 15 bases. The CDR3 contains 13 residues. CDR3 amino acids: CAIRPQEGVGYTF. CDR3 nucleotides: TGTGCCATCAGACCACAGGAAGGTGTTGGCTACACCTTC.

This clone came up many times. The chain employs TRBV15 and TRBJ2-2; a possible D gene is TRBD2 (5 bases). This CDR3 has 16 amino acids. With 0 bases removed from V and 5 bases from J, the gap between germline ends came to 13 bases. The germline V gene has CDR1 LNHNV and CDR2 YYDKDF (reference sequence). DNA for the CDR3: TGTGCCACCAGCAGAGATAGGGCCGGCGGGACCGGGGAGCTGTTTTTT. Protein: CATSRDRAGGTGELFF.

This clone was detected many times. The identical CDR3 is also encoded by other nucleotide sequences in the sample. The chain joins TRBV20-1 to TRBJ2-3, with a weak D call TRBD2 (6 bases). CDR1 is DFQATT, CDR2 SNEGSKA, per germline (reference sequence). The CDR3 runs 12 residues. Trimming stripped 8 bases from V and 5 bases from J, with 14 bases between. The CDR3 sequence is CSKREVGDTQYF. CDR3 bases: TGCAGTAAAAGGGAGGTCGGAGATACGCAGTATTTT.

This clone was detected many times. The chain employs TRBV20-1 and TRBJ2-3; 7 bases agree with TRBD1. Germline CDR1 is DFQATT and CDR2 is SNEGSKA (reference sequence). CDR3 length: 14 amino acids. V lost 3 bases, J lost 2 bases, and 5 bases stayed unmatched. The DNA of the CDR3 is TGCAGTGCTAGGCGAGGGGGCATCACAGATACGCAGTATTTT. It encodes CSARRGGITDTQYF.

This clone was found a few times. The J gene is TRBJ1-4, the V gene TRBV15, with D perhaps matching TRBD1 (6 bases). V was pared by 0 bases and J by 7 bases, with 12 bases between. This CDR3 is built from 15 residues. In germline, CDR1 is LNHNV, CDR2 YYDKDF (reference sequence). The CDR3 DNA reads as TGTGCCACCAGCAGAGATCCGGTGGGGGCTGAAAAACTGTTTTTT. This sequence encodes CATSRDPVGAEKLFF. The complete variable domain, with remaining parts taken from reference TRBV15 and TRBJ1-4, reads DAMVIQNPRYQVTQFGKPVTLSCSQTLNHNVMYWYQQKSSQAPKLLFHYYDKDFNNEADTPDNFQSRRPNTSFCFLDIRSPGLGDTAMYLCATSRDPVGAEKLFFGSGTQLSVL.

This clone was counted at least ten times. The rearrangement joins TRBV20-1 to TRBJ2-7; 8 bases map to TRBD1. Germline CDR1 DFQATT, CDR2 SNEGSKA (reference sequence). The V segment lost 6 bases and the J segment 5 bases; nucleotides outside the gene matches: 9. The length of the CDR3 is 13 residues. The CDR3: CSAQDRVKDEQYF. The CDR3 DNA reads as TGCAGTGCCCAGGACAGGGTGAAGGACGAGCAGTACTTC.

This clone was seen many times. Additional DNA sequences in this sample encode the identical CDR3. The chain has TRBV9 and TRBJ2-5; TRBD2 matches at 8 bases. The CDR3 runs 16 residues. Germline assignment: CDR1 SGDLS and CDR2 YYNGEE. V lost 4 bases and J lost 1; bases outside the gene matches: 9. CDR3 nucleotides: TGTGCCAGCAGCCGCCTCCGGGGGGGCCCCCAAGAGACCCAGTACTTC. Amino acid sequence: CASSRLRGGPQETQYF.

The chain is built from TRBV20-1 and TRBJ1-2, with D perhaps TRBD1 (5 bases). Germline V CDR1 and CDR2: DFQATT, SNEGSKA (reference sequence). Trimming left V 8 bases short and J 1 base short, with 26 bases between. The CDR3 loop spans 17 amino acids. CDR3 sequence: CSTRSRGPADINYGYTF. CDR3 DNA: TGCAGTACACGATCCCGGGGCCCGGCCGACATTAACTATGGCTACACCTTC.

This clone was observed at least ten times. The chain recombines TRBV7-9 with TRBJ1-2; a weak D match, TRBD1 (5 bases). CDR3 length: 14 amino acids. Trimming left V 7 bases short and J 0 bases short, with 12 bases between. Germline loops: CDR1 SEHNR, CDR2 FQNEAQ (reference sequence). The chain's CDR3 is CASNWGNPNYGYTF. The CDR3 region has the DNA TGTGCCAGCAACTGGGGGAATCCTAACTATGGCTACACCTTC.

Ten or more counts support this clone. The chain uses TRBV3-1 and TRBJ1-5; D is uncertain. This CDR3 has 12 amino acids. Germline CDR1 and CDR2: LGHDT and YNNKEL (reference sequence). Trimming shortened V by 3 bases and J by 5 bases, and 5 bases separated the two germline ends. The CDR3 DNA follows: TGTGCCAGCAGCCAGTTGGATCAGCCCCAGCATTTT. Translation: CASSQLDQPQHF.

This clone appeared many times. This chain joins TRBV7-6 and TRBJ1-4; possible D gene TRBD1, 6 bases. This CDR3 is built from 18 residues. CDR1 and CDR2 from the germline V gene are SGHVS and FNYEAQ. The V end was cut by 5 bases, the J end by 0 bases, with 19 bases between. The CDR3 protein is CASSPSEGGIATNEKLFF. CDR3 nucleotide sequence: TGTGCCAGCAGCCCAAGCGAAGGGGGAATCGCAACTAATGAAAAACTGTTTTTT.

This clone was recorded at least ten times. The junction and the germline gene differ at one end; a read error may be behind it. Additional DNA sequences in this sample encode the identical CDR3. The rearrangement uses TRBV18 and TRBJ1-1; D unclear. This CDR3 is built from 11 residues. The V gene's germline CDR1 is KGHSH and CDR2 LQKENI. CDR3 coding DNA: TGTGCCAGCTCAAAGGGCTCTGAAGCCTTCTTT. Translation: CASSKGSEAFF.

The chain uses TRBV6-1 and TRBJ2-1; 7 bases agree with TRBD2. This CDR3 is built from 17 residues. The germline V gene has CDR1 MNHNS and CDR2 SASEGT. Trimming removed 2 bases from V and 6 bases from J; junction bases left unmatched: 13. CDR3 sequence reads: CASSEITIGRPVNEQFF. The CDR3 coding sequence is TGTGCCAGCAGTGAAATAACTATCGGGAGGCCGGTCAATGAGCAGTTCTTC.

This clone showed up many times. This chain uses TRBV12-3 or TRBV12-4 with TRBJ2-2; 11 nucleotides match TRBD1. Trimming removed 5 bases from V and 4 bases from J; junction bases left unmatched: 9. This CDR3 spans 17 amino acids. CDR3 sequence reads: CASSETMGQGGTGELFF. In nucleotides, the CDR3 is TGTGCCAGCAGTGAAACAATGGGACAGGGGGGCACCGGGGAGCTGTTTTTT.

This clone occurred a few times. This clone may be a read error of a much larger clone one base away. The chain couples TRBV6-4 to TRBJ2-2; 9 nucleotides line up with TRBD2. The germline V gene encodes CDR1 MRHNA and CDR2 SNTAGT. There are 15 residues in the CDR3. CDR3: CTSRDGGGATGELFF. In nucleotides, the CDR3 is TGTACCAGCCGTGACGGCGGGGGGGCCACCGGGGAGCTGTTTTTT.